The 8 T cell receptor beta chains presented below share a single source sample, sequenced in a study of T cells after posttransplantation cyclophosphamide. Sequencing used immunoSEQ multiplex PCR; TCRdb keeps in-frame clones, though not all of them. The sample holds around 23,000 clones, approximately 83% seen once. Controls had myeloablative marrow grafts with methotrexate and calcineurin inhibitor, sampled at 1 year. The specimen comprised PBMCs, sampled 350 to 400 days after allogeneic stem cell transplant with calcineurin inhibitor and methotrexate. The receptor set was obtained from a female patient between 30 and 45 years old who received an allogeneic stem cell transplant from an unrelated donor, was CMV-positive, and had acute and chronic GVHD. The T cells may come from the graft donor.

This chain uses TRBV29-1 with TRBJ1-2, with no clear D. CDR1 is SQVTM, CDR2 ANQGSEA, per germline. This CDR3 is built from 15 residues. Trimming pared 3 bases from V and 0 bases from J, leaving 14 bases between. The CDR3 bases are TGCAGCGTTGATCGCCAGTCGAACACTAACTATGGCTACACCTTC. This translates into CSVDRQSNTNYGYTF.

V gene TRBV4-1 combines with J gene TRBJ2-7; 7 nucleotides match TRBD1. The J segment lost 1 base and the V segment lost 5 bases, leaving 14 bases of the junction unmatched. CDR1 is MGHRA, CDR2 YSYEKL, per germline. This CDR3 contains 17 residues. The CDR3 loop is CASSSFWPRQGSYEQYF. CDR3 coding DNA: TGCGCCAGCAGCTCTTTCTGGCCCCGACAGGGTTCCTACGAGCAGTACTTC.

This sequence joins TRBV28 and TRBJ2-2; D is possibly TRBD1 (6 bases). Between the trimmed V and J ends, which lost 7 bases and 6 bases, there was a span of 24 bases. This CDR3 is 17 amino acids long. Germline-derived CDR1 and CDR2 are MDHEN and SYDVKM. CDR3 amino acids: CASIGFSGTPRPGELFF. CDR3 DNA sequence: TGTGCCAGCATAGGGTTTTCCGGGACACCCAGACCCGGGGAGCTGTTTTTT.

The V call is TRBV4-1, the J call TRBJ2-1, with 8 bases matching TRBD2. V dropped 0 bases and J dropped 15; count of bases not matched to a gene: 7. Germline CDR1 and CDR2: MGHRA and YSYEKL. The length of the CDR3 is 13 residues. As DNA, the CDR3 is TGCGCCAGCAGCCAAGATTTTAAGCGGGGGATGTTCTTC. This translates into CASSQDFKRGMFF.

The rearrangement links TRBV21-1 to TRBJ2-2; the table's D call, TRBD1, was not checked against the DNA. TRBV21-1 is a documented pseudogene. CDR3 length equals 19 residues. CDR3 in amino acids: CASSKGILEGQGDTGELFF. The CDR3 DNA is TGTGCCAGCAGCAAAGGCATTTTAGAGGGACAGGGCGATACCGGGGAGCTGTTTTTT.

The CDR3, as DNA: TGTGCCAGCACCTTGAGTACAGGGGGCCACTATGGCTACACCTTC. Its translation: CASTLSTGGHYGYTF. The rearrangement links TRBV6-5 to TRBJ1-2; the match to TRBD1 covers 9 bases. The germline V gene encodes CDR1 MNHEY and CDR2 SVGAGI. Trimming took 7 bases from V and 3 from J; bases not matched to a gene: 9. The CDR3 covers 15 residues.

The chain joins TRBV7-3 to TRBJ2-3; 9 bases agree with TRBD2. The CDR3 has 14 residues. The germline V gene encodes CDR1 SGHTA and CDR2 FQGTGA. J was trimmed by 6 bases and V by 2 bases; bases with no gene match: 3. The CDR3 sequence: CASSLGGGDDTQYF. CDR3 in DNA: TGTGCCAGCAGCTTAGGCGGGGGGGACGATACGCAGTATTTT.

The V gene is TRBV5-1, the J gene TRBJ1-2; TRBD1 aligns across 9 bases. This CDR3 has 15 residues. The junction had 5 bases not matched to a gene; V was cut back by 3 bases and J by 2 bases. CDR1 is SGHRS, CDR2 YFSETQ, per germline. CDR3: CASSSPGTGNYGYTF. The CDR3 DNA is TGCGCCAGCAGCTCTCCCGGGACAGGGAACTATGGCTACACCTTC.